Below, one T cell receptor beta chain is given with its context. Sequenced by immunoSEQ multiplex PCR; TCRdb stores in-frame clones only, minus some. This sample has 180,000 or so clones, with roughly 88% found just once. Participants were aged roughly 18 to 100 years from 24 US areas. Clinical history as reported by participants underpinned cohort assignment. This record belongs to a study of blood T cell repertoires in COVID-19. At the level of the study: The study drew acute and convalescent COVID-19 samples from the United States, Italy and Spain.

CDR1 and CDR2 (germline): MNHEY, SMNVEV (reference sequence). CDR3 length: 13 amino acids. Trimming at V came to 6 bases and at J to 5 bases, leaving 6 bases not matched to a gene. V gene TRBV27 combines with J gene TRBJ1-2; 7 nucleotides match TRBD1. The sequence derives from a woman in her sixties who had recovered from COVID-19. Material: PBMCs or T cells enriched from blood (not recorded which). CDR3 amino acids: CASRQGLRYGYTF. CDR3 nucleotide sequence: TGTGCCAGCAGACAGGGGCTTCGGTATGGCTACACCTTC.